This T cell receptor beta chain emerged from a study of T cells in Graves' hyperthyroidism and ophthalmopathy (dated by TCRdb to the late 2010s). As for the study more broadly: Peripheral blood was sampled at the time of initial diagnosis, prior to any treatment. Prospective prediction of ophthalmopathy was tested in an independent validation cohort consisting of 18 to 20 hyperthyroidism patients and around 17 patients who later progressed to ophthalmopathy. To identify distinguishing TCR V-J signatures, a discovery cohort of 100 or so patients was used, comprising 40 to 45 with Graves' ophthalmopathy and 57 with stable Graves' hyperthyroidism. The paper describes TCR Vbeta CDR3 sequencing of roughly 130 peripheral blood samples, made up of 43 ophthalmopathy patients, around 78 hyperthyroidism patients and roughly 17 progressor patients. Thyroid tissue and blood T-cell repertoires from several Graves' hyperthyroidism patients were also compared in the study. After sampling, hyperthyroidism patients received methimazole starting at 30 mg daily, and ophthalmopathy patients received high-dose intravenous methylprednisolone. For training and testing, the 100 or so patients in the discovery cohort were randomly divided in a 7:3 ratio. General conclusions and limits of the study: In cross-validation, a model built on a 13 V-J signature told ophthalmopathy apart from stable hyperthyroidism with approximately 90% sensitivity and 81% to 82% specificity, and in testing the same model reached 80%/75%. Most expanded thyroid clonotypes (frequency above 0.001) were also detected in blood, a finding suggesting that blood repertoires may reflect thyroid immune responses. No statistical method was used to set the sample size in advance, and investigators knew the group allocation. In validation, the model predicted progression to ophthalmopathy a median of around 6.5 months before onset, with 70% to 71% sensitivity and about 72% specificity.

Stable Graves' hyperthyroidism was defined as the absence of progression to ophthalmopathy over 18 months of follow-up. Hyperthyroidism patients were newly diagnosed, had a disease duration of under 2 months, and were aged 18 to 65 years. The study excluded patients with uncontrolled infections, other autoimmune diseases, pregnancy or lactation. Diagnoses were established on the basis of clinical symptoms, serum thyroxine and TRAb, thyroid ultrasound, and orbital computed tomography. PBMCs were separated from 10 ml of fresh peripheral blood using Ficoll-Paque density gradient centrifugation. Total RNA was extracted using Trizol reagent, and RNA quality was assessed on an Agilent 2100 Bioanalyzer. The TCR beta CDR3 regions were amplified from the RNA transcripts. The TCR CDR3 was subjected to a first round of RT-PCR using the HTBI primer set and the Qiagen OneStep RT-PCR kit. Libraries were constructed in a second round of multiplex PCR, after which size selection and purification were carried out. Sequencing of the libraries was done on an Illumina HiSeq2000 using paired-end 100 bp reads. In the source study's methods: SOAPnuke was used to process the raw data, throwing out any read that contained adapters or uncalled bases, had a mean Phred below 15, or lacked an exact constant-primer or identifier match. High-quality paired reads were merged with COPE v1.2.5, and unique nucleotide sequences were defined as clonotypes. MiTCR v1.1 was used to align clonotypes to the IMGT TRBV, TRBD and TRBJ reference segments. Only V-J combinations with frequency above 0.0001, covering about 99% of repertoires, were analysed. The TCS score was defined as the ratio of F50 (clonal expansion) to E x V (chaos), calculated using BLOSUM62-based TCRdist between CDR3 peptides within each V-J. Welch's t-statistics and random forest reduced 500 to 550 V-J features to 13, which were used in a naive Bayes classifier (R e1071). The Morisita-Horn index was used to measure how similar the thyroid and blood repertoires were. The public reads were quality trimmed at Q25 with fastp and then assembled into clones with MiXCR by TCRdb, keeping productive beta chains. A single entry per CDR3 protein holds the most common genes and DNA from its merged rows. These V and J calls derive from TCRdb rather than the authors' analysis. For this sample the table gives about 680,000 distinct CDR3 sequences, of which around a third were detected only once. The biggest ten clones account for about a third of the sample.

Sequences SGHTA (CDR1) and FQGNSA (CDR2) are obtained from the germline V gene. The trim is 5 bases for V and 1 base for J, with a gap of 15 bases between the germline ends. The CDR3 starts with the cysteine, ends with the phenylalanine, and has 16 residues. CDR3 DNA only is kept here, 48 bases in frame from base 1. Regarding this clonotype: Its recognized antigen is unknown. Per-base quality was not reported, and no clone a single base away is much larger than it.

The material sequenced was blood. Rearrangement joined TRBV7-2 to TRBJ1-3, with no D gene named confidently. This TCR was sampled from a middle-aged woman with Graves' hyperthyroidism. The sequenced DNA is TGTGCCAGCAGCCCTCGGACGGTTAAGTCTGGAAACACCATATATTTT. This encodes CASSPRTVKSGNTIYF. The full variable domain, completed from the reference TRBV7-2 and TRBJ1-3 proteins outside the CDR3, reads GAGVSQSPSNKVTEKGKDVELRCDPISGHTALYWYRQSLGQGLEFLIYFQGNSAPDKSGLPSDRFSAERTGGSVSTLTIQRTQQEDSAVYLCASSPRTVKSGNTIYFGEGSWLTVV.